The 2 T cell receptor beta chains in this list originate from one sample, sequenced in a study of T cell responses to AZD1222 COVID-19 vaccine. This table comes from immunoSEQ multiplex PCR, and its TCRdb copy is limited to in-frame clones, with some not included. Among 95,000 to 150,000 clones listed, about 86% were seen once. The sequenced sample was peripheral blood, obtained 28 days after the second AZD1222 dose. These receptors were obtained from an adult who received the AZD1222 COVID-19 vaccine.

This clone has only one observation. The gene calls are TRBV6-5 and TRBJ1-1; no clear D. CDR3 length: 14 amino acids. CDR1 and CDR2 from the germline V gene are MNHEY and SVGAGI. Trimming cost V 6 bases and J 3 bases, with 14 bases left between them. CDR3: CASRRTQWDTEAFF. The CDR3 nucleotides read TGTGCCAGCAGAAGGACCCAGTGGGACACTGAAGCTTTCTTT.

Only one count was recorded for this clone. The chain combines TRBV2 with TRBJ2-3; 9 positions match TRBD2. Germline values: CDR1 SNHLY, CDR2 FYNNEI. V was clipped by 4 bases and J by 3 bases; unmatched bases: 11. The CDR3 spans 17 residues. The CDR3 here is CASSVDERAGGTDTQYF. CDR3 in DNA: TGTGCCAGCAGTGTTGATGAAAGGGCGGGGGGGACAGATACGCAGTATTTT. Filled out from reference TRBV2 and TRBJ2-3, the complete variable domain reads EPEVTQTPSHQVTQMGQEVILRCVPISNHLYFYWYRQILGQKVEFLVSFYNNEISEKSEIFDDQFSVERPDGSNFTLKIRSTKLEDSAMYFCASSVDERAGGTDTQYFGPGTRLTVL.